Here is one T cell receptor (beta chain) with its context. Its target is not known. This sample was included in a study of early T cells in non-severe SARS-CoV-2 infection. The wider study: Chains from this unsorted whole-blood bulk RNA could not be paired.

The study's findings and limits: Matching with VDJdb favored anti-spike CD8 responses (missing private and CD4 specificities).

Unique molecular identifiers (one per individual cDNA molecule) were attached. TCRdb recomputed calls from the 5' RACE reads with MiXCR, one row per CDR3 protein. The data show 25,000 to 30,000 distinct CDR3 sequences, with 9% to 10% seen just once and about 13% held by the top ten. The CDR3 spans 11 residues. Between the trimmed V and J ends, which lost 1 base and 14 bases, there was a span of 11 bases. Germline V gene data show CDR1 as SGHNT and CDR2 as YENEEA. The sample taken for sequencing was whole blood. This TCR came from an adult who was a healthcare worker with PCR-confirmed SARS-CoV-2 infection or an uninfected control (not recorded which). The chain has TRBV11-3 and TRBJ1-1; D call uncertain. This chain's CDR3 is CASSLVQSSFF. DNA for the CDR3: TGTGCCAGCAGCTTAGTACAGTCGTCCTTCTTT.